Listed below are T cell receptor beta chains from one sample, sequenced in a study of long-term antiretroviral therapy in people with HIV. Some clones are missing from TCRdb's copy, which holds only in-frame ones; the method was immunoSEQ multiplex PCR. The sample records tens of thousands of clones, just under 80% being singletons. The material was unsorted PBMCs, obtained 1.5 years before starting antiretroviral therapy. The receptors originated from a man between 18 and 35 years old with HIV. Both conserved end residues are part of each CDR3. D genes are given only for firm matches. Clone size is not always given. Where it is, it says once, few, many or a class for expanded clones.

v_call: TRBV28; d_call: TRBD2; clone_size: .; cdr3_length: 17; cdr3_aa: CARTSGGVPSPAGELFF
v_call: TRBV4-1; d_call: .; clone_size: .; cdr3_length: 16; cdr3_aa: CASSQGGFFGNEKLFF
v_call: TRBV27; d_call: TRBD2; clone_size: .; cdr3_length: 15; cdr3_aa: CASSMGLAGVNEQFF
v_call: TRBV7-8; d_call: .; clone_size: .; cdr3_length: 14; cdr3_aa: CASSLLRGAQPQHF
v_call: TRBV11-2; d_call: .; clone_size: .; cdr3_length: 15; cdr3_aa: CASSFILSGANVLTF
v_call: TRBV5-6; d_call: .; clone_size: .; cdr3_length: 13; cdr3_aa: CASSLGPGETQYF
v_call: TRBV7-9; d_call: TRBD1; clone_size: .; cdr3_length: 16; cdr3_aa: CASSSGTGGADEKLFF
v_call: TRBV20-1; d_call: .; clone_size: .; cdr3_length: 11; cdr3_aa: CRMESSYEQYF
v_call: TRBV6-1; d_call: .; clone_size: .; cdr3_length: 13; cdr3_aa: CASQGGSNQPQHF
v_call: TRBV28; d_call: TRBD1; clone_size: .; cdr3_length: 16; cdr3_aa: CASSFRVRGRNQPQHF
v_call: TRBV4-1; d_call: .; clone_size: few; cdr3_length: 13; cdr3_aa: CASSQDAGDTQYF
v_call: TRBV7-9; d_call: TRBD1; clone_size: few; cdr3_length: 16; cdr3_aa: CASSLPRTGRHEKLFF
v_call: TRBV4-1; d_call: TRBD1; clone_size: .; cdr3_length: 14; cdr3_aa: CASSPDRVPETQYF
v_call: TRBV19; d_call: TRBD1; clone_size: .; cdr3_length: 15; cdr3_aa: CASTLGQGAHETQYF
v_call: TRBV10-1; d_call: .; clone_size: .; cdr3_length: 13; cdr3_aa: CASSDDSYNEQFF
v_call: TRBV5-1; d_call: .; clone_size: .; cdr3_length: 14; cdr3_aa: CASSLSGGSYEQYF
v_call: TRBV4-1; d_call: .; clone_size: .; cdr3_length: 14; cdr3_aa: CASSQGERWEPQHF
v_call: TRBV7-3; d_call: TRBD2; clone_size: .; cdr3_length: 15; cdr3_aa: CASSLISGGVNEQFF
v_call: TRBV6-5; d_call: TRBD1; clone_size: .; cdr3_length: 14; cdr3_aa: CASSYDRGLQPQHF